This T cell receptor (beta chain) was identified in a study of blood T cells in healthy people across ages. All donors came from Russia, were Caucasian and healthy, and spanned ages roughly 6 to 95. Alongside a J-beta primer mix, a sample-barcoded 5' primer served in a second PCR lasting about 7 to 12 cycles. TCRdb re-analysed the 5' RACE reads in MiXCR, keeping a single row per CDR3 protein. The repertoire includes just over 800,000 distinct CDR3 sequences, about 59% of them detected once, and 25% to 30% sits in the top ten. Sequenced: blood. This clonotype originated in a young man in good health.

In nucleotides, the CDR3 is TGTGCCAGCAGCCGCGGACAGGCTTATAATTCACCCCTCCACTTT. Protein sequence: CASSRGQAYNSPLHF. This sequence joins TRBV12-3 or TRBV12-4 and TRBJ1-6; TRBD1 agrees at 7 bases. Trimming cost V 6 bases and J 4 bases; bases outside gene matches: 6. The CDR3 loop spans 15 amino acids.